This TCR beta chain was found in a study of neurological immune-mediated disorders. This clonotype was recorded many times. Germline V gene sequence: CDR1 ENHRY, CDR2 SYGVKD. V shed 7 bases, J shed 5 bases, and the junction held 9 bases outside the gene matches. This CDR3 is 15 amino acids long. TCRdb ran MiXCR on the 5' RACE reads and lists one entry per CDR3 protein. The data contain more than 15,000 distinct CDR3 sequences, about 15% of them singletons. The specimen sequenced was PBMCs. This receptor was taken from a man in his 60s with HTLV-1-associated myelopathy (HAM/TSP). The chain couples TRBV10-3 to TRBJ2-5, with 11 bases lining up with TRBD1. The CDR3 sequence: CAINSGQGGLETQYF. The CDR3 bases are TGTGCCATCAATTCGGGACAGGGGGGGTTGGAGACCCAGTACTTC.